This entry concerns a single T cell receptor (beta chain). The target antigen is unknown. V was pared by 1 base and J by 4 bases, with 23 bases between. The CDR3 has 19 residues. Germline CDR1 reads SEHNR; CDR2 reads FQNEAQ (reference sequence). This sample stems from a study of T cells in pancreatic ductal adenocarcinoma. Study results and limitations: Tumors hold more CD45RO+ effector T cells, which may bias toward lower diversity.

Some clones are missing from TCRdb's copy, which holds only in-frame ones; the method was immunoSEQ multiplex PCR. The sample contains 30,000 or so clones, around 94% of which appear only once. Selected pancreatic ductal adenocarcinoma patients had undergone surgery without neoadjuvant therapy. This chain links TRBV7-9 with TRBJ2-1; no reliable D call. The sequencing sample was made of PBMCs. The receptor's source is a human donor with pancreatic ductal adenocarcinoma. The CDR3 DNA sequence: TGTGCCAGCAGCTTAGTAGGTCTAACCTCGCGGACGACTTACAATGAGCAGTTCTTC. Protein sequence: CASSLVGLTSRTTYNEQFF.